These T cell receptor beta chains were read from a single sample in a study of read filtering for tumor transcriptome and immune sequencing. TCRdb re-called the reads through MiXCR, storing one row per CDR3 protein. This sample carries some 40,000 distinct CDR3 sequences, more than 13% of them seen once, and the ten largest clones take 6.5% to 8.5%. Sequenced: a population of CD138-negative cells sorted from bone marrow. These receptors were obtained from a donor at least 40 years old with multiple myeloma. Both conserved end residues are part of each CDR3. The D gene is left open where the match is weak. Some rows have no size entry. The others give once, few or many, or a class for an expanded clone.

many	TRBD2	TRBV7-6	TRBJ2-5	CASSSGLAGGGETQYF	TGTGCCAGCAGCTCTGGACTAGCGGGAGGGGGAGAGACCCAGTACTTC
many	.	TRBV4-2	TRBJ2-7	CASSLRLPPGAYEQYF	TGTGCCAGCAGCCTTAGACTGCCCCCGGGGGCCTACGAGCAGTACTTC
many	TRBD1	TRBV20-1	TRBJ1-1	CSARAVGRDRNTEAFF	TGCAGTGCTAGAGCCGTTGGCCGGGACAGGAACACTGAAGCTTTCTTT
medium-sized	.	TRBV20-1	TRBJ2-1	CSARAFSNEQFF	TGCAGTGCTAGAGCCTTTTCAAATGAGCAGTTCTTC
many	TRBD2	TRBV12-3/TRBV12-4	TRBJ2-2	CASSLGLAGGPGELFF	TGTGCCAGCAGCCTCGGACTAGCGGGGGGGCCCGGGGAGCTGTTTTTT
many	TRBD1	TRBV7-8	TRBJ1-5	CASRPDRGHQPQHF	TGTGCCAGCAGACCGGACAGGGGGCATCAGCCCCAGCATTTT
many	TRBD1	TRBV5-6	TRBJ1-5	CASSLGTDYQPQHF	TGTGCCAGCAGCCTCGGGACAGACTATCAGCCCCAGCATTTT
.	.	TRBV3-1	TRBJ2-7	CASSLSGSSSYEQYF	TGTGCCAGCAGCCTGAGCGGGTCGAGCTCCTACGAGCAGTACTTC
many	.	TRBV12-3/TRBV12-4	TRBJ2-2	CASSFGRVPTGELFF	TGTGCCAGCAGTTTCGGCAGGGTTCCCACCGGGGAGCTGTTTTTT
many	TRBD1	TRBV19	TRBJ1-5	CASSMRGTGNQPQHF	TGTGCCAGTAGTATGAGAGGGACAGGCAATCAGCCCCAGCATTTT
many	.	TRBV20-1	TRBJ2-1	CSASPDRFNNEQFF	TGCAGTGCTAGTCCTGACAGATTTAACAATGAGCAGTTCTTC
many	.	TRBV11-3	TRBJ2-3	CASSPPGGATDTQYF	TGTGCCAGCAGCCCCCCTGGTGGGGCCACAGATACGCAGTATTTT
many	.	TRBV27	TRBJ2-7	CASSAPLGYEQYF	TGTGCCAGCAGTGCCCCCCTAGGCTACGAGCAGTACTTC
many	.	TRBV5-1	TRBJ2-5	CASSQQTQETQYF	TGCGCCAGCAGCCAACAGACCCAAGAGACCCAGTACTTC
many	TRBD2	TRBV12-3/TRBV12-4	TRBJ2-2	CASTPREGIAGELFF	TGTGCCAGCACCCCGAGGGAGGGGATTGCCGGGGAGCTGTTTTTT
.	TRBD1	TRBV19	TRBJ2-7	CASSRQGGFEQYF	TGTGCCAGTAGTAGACAGGGGGGATTCGAGCAGTACTTC
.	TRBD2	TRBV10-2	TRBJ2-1	CASSVIAGVSEQFF	TGCGCCAGCAGTGTAATAGCGGGAGTGAGTGAGCAGTTCTTT
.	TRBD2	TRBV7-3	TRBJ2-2	CASSRTSGRSNTGELFF	TGTGCCAGCAGCCGGACTAGCGGGAGGTCGAACACCGGGGAGCTGTTTTTT
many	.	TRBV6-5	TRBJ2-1	CASSYSRMGAGNEQFF	TGTGCCAGCAGTTACTCGAGAATGGGGGCCGGGAATGAGCAGTTCTTC
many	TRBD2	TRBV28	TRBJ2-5	CASRAGGRETQYF	TGTGCCAGCCGAGCCGGGGGGAGGGAGACCCAGTACTTC
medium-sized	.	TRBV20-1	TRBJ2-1	CSASFSQGRNEQFF	TGCAGTGCTAGTTTTAGCCAAGGTAGAAATGAGCAGTTCTTC
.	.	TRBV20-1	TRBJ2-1	CSAPRSGRSLNEQFF	TGCAGTGCGCCTCGGTCGGGACGATCCTTGAATGAGCAGTTCTTC
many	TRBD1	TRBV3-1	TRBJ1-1	CASSQDLGQGGNEAFF	TGTGCCAGCAGCCAAGATTTGGGACAGGGGGGTAATGAAGCTTTCTTT
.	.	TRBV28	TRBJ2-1	CASSPHPDRIYNDQFF	TGTGCCAGCAGTCCACACCCCGATAGAATATACAATGATCAGTTCTTC